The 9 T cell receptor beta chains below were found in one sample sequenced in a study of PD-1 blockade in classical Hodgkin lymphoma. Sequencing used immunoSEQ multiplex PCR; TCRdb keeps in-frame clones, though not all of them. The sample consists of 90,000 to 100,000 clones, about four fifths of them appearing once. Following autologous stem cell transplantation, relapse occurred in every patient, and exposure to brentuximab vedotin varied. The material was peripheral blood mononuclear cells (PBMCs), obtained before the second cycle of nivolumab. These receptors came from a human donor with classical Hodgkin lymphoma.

Here the CDR3 reads CASSVGSGRATSTDTQYF. The CDR3 region has the DNA TGTGCCAGCAGCGTAGGCAGCGGGAGAGCAACTAGCACAGATACGCAGTATTTT. This chain links TRBV9 with TRBJ2-3; TRBD2 agrees at 8 bases. V lost 0 bases and J lost 0; bases outside the gene matches: 9. The CDR3 has 18 amino acids. Per the germline V gene, CDR1 is SGDLS and CDR2 is YYNGEE.

CDR3 loop: CASSWTGSSGANVLTF. CDR3 in DNA: TGTGCCAGCAGCTGGACAGGTAGCTCTGGGGCCAACGTCCTGACTTTC. V is TRBV7-9 and J is TRBJ2-6; 7 bases map to TRBD1. This CDR3 has 16 residues. J gave up 0 bases and V 4 bases, and 3 bases lay outside the gene matches. Germline V CDR1 and CDR2: SEHNR, FQNEAQ (reference sequence). Filled out from reference TRBV7-9 and TRBJ2-6, the complete variable domain reads DTGVSQNPRHKITKRGQNVTFRCDPISEHNRLYWYRQTLGQGPEFLTYFQNEAQLEKSRLLSDRFSAERPKGSFSTLEIQRTEQGDSAMYLCASSWTGSSGANVLTFGAGSRLTVL.

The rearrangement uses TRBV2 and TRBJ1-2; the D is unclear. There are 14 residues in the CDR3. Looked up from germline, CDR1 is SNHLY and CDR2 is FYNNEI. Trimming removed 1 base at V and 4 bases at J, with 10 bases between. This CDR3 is CASSEVARSYGYTF. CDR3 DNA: TGTGCCAGCAGTGAAGTGGCCAGAAGCTATGGCTACACCTTC.

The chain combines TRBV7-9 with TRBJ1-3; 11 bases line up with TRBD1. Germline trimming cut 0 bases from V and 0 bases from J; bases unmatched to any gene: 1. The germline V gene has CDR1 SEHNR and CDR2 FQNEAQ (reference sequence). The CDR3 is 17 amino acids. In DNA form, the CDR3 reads TGTGCCAGCAGCTTAGCGGACAGGGGGCTCTCTGGAAACACCATATATTTT. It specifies CASSLADRGLSGNTIYF.

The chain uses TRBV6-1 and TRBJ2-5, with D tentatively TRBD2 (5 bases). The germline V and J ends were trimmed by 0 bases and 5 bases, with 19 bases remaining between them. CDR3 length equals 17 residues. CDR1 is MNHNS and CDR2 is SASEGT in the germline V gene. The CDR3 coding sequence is TGTGCCAGCAGTGAAGCAGTAAGAAGACTAAGACTGGAGACCCAGTACTTC. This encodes CASSEAVRRLRLETQYF.

The CDR3 protein is CASSSGGMPGPYREQYF. As DNA, the CDR3 is TGCGCCAGCAGCTCAGGGGGTATGCCAGGCCCCTATCGCGAGCAGTACTTC. The chain uses TRBV4-3 and TRBJ2-7, with 7 positions matching TRBD1. The CDR3 contains 17 residues. V dropped 5 bases and J dropped 6; count of bases not matched to a gene: 19. Germline CDR1 and CDR2: LGHNA and YSLEER.

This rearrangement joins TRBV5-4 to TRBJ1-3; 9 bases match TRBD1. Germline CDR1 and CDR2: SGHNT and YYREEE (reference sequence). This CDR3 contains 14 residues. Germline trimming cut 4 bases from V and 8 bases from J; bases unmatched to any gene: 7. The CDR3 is CASSPGDRDDTIYF. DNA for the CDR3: TGTGCCAGCAGCCCCGGGGACAGGGATGACACCATATATTTT. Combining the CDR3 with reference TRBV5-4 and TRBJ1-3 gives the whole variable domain ETGVTQSPTHLIKTRGQQVTLRCSSQSGHNTVSWYQQALGQGPQFIFQYYREEENGRGNFPPRFSGLQFPNYSSELNVNALELDDSALYLCASSPGDRDDTIYFGEGSWLTVV.

As DNA, the CDR3 is TGTGCCAGCAGTTTGGCACCCTACGAGCAGTACTTC. This encodes CASSLAPYEQYF. The rearrangement links TRBV6-1 to TRBJ2-7, with D unresolved. The CDR3 spans 12 residues. CDR1 is MNHNS and CDR2 is SASEGT in the germline V gene. V was cut by 5 bases and J by 2 bases, with 7 bases left in between.

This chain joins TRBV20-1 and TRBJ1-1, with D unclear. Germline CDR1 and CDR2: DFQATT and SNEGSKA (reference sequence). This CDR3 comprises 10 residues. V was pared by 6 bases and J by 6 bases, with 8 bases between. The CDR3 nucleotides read TGCAGTGCAATGTTGGCTGAAGCTTTCTTT. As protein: CSAMLAEAFF.